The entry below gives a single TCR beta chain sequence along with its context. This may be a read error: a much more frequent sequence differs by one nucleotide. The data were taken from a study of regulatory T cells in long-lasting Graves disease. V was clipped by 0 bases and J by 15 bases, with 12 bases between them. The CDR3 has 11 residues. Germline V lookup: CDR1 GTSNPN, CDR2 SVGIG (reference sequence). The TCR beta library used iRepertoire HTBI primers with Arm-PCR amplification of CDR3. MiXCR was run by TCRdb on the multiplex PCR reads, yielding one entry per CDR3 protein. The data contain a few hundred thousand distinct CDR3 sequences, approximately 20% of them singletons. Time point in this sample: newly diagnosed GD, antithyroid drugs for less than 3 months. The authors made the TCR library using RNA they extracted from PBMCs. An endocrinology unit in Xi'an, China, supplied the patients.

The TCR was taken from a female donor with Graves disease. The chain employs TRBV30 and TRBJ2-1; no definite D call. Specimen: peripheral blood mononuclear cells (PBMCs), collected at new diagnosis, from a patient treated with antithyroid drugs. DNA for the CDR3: TGTGCCTGGAGTGTAAGCCAGTCACCGTTCTTC. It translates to CAWSVSQSPFF.